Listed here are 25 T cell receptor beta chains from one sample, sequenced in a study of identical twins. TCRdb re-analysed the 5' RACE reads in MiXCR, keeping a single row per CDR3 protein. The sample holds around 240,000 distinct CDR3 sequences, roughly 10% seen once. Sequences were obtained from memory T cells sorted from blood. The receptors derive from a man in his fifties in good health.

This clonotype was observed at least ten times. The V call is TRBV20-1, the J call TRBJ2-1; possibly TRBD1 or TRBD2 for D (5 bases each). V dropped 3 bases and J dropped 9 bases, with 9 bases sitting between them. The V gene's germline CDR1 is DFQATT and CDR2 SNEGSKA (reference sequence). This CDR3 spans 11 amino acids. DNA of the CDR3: TGCAGTGCTAGTGGGACGGGTGAGCAGTTCTTC. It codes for CSASGTGEQFF.

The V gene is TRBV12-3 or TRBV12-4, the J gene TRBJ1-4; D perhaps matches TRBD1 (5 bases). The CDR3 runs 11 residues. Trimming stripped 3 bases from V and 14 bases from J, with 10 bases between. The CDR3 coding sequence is TGTGCCAGCAGTTTGGGGCTCGGTCTGTTTTTT. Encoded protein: CASSLGLGLFF.

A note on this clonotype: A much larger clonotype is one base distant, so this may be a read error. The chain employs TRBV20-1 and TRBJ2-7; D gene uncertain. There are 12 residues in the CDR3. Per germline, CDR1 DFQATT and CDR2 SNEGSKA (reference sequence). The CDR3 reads CSPRDHNYEQYF. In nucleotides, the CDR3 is TGCAGTCCTAGAGATCACAACTACGAGCAGTACTTC.

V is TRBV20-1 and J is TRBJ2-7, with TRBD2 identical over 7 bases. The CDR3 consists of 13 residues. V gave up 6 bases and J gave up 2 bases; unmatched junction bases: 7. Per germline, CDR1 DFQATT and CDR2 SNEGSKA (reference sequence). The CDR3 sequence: CSALAETPYEQYF. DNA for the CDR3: TGCAGTGCCCTAGCGGAGACACCCTACGAGCAGTACTTC.

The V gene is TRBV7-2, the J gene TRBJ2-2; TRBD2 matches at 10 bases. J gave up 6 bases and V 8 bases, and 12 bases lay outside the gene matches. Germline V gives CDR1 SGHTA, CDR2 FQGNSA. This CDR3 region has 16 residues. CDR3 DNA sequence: TGTGCCAGCCCTCCTAGCGGGAGTGATAGTTCCGGGGAGCTGTTTTTT. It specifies CASPPSGSDSSGELFF.

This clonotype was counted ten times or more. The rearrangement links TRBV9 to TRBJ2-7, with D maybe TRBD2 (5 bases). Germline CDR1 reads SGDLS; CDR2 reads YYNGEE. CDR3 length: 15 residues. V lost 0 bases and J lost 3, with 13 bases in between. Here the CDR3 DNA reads TGTGCCAGCAGCGTAGACGGGAACTCCTACTACGAGCAGTACTTC. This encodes CASSVDGNSYYEQYF.

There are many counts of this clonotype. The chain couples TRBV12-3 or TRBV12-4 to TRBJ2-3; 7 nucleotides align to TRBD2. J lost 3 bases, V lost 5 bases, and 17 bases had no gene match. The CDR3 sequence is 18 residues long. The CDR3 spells CASSPPLGREGSTDTQYF. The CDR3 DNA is TGTGCCAGCAGTCCCCCTTTGGGCAGGGAGGGCTCTACAGATACGCAGTATTTT.

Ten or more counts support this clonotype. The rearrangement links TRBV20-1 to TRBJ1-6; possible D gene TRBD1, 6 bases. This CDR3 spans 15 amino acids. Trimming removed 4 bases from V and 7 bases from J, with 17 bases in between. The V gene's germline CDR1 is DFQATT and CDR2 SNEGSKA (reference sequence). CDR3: CSANTGGAWNSPLHF. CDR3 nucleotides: TGCAGTGCTAACACGGGGGGCGCGTGGAATTCACCCCTCCACTTT.

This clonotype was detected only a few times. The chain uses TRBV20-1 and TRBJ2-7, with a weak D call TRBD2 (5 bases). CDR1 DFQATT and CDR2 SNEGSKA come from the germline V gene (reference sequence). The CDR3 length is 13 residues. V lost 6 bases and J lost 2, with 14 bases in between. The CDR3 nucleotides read TGCAGTGCAAAAAGAGCGGCTACCTACGAGCAGTACTTC. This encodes CSAKRAATYEQYF.

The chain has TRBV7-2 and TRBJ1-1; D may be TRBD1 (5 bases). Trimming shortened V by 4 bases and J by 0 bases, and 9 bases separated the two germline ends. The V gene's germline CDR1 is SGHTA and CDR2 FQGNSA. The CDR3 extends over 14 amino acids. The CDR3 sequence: CASSSGPLNTEAFF. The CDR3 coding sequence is TGTGCCAGCAGCTCGGGACCGTTGAACACTGAAGCTTTCTTT. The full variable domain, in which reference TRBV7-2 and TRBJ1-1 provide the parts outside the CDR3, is GAGVSQSPSNKVTEKGKDVELRCDPISGHTALYWYRQSLGQGLEFLIYFQGNSAPDKSGLPSDRFSAERTGGSVSTLTIQRTQQEDSAVYLCASSSGPLNTEAFFGQGTRLTVV.

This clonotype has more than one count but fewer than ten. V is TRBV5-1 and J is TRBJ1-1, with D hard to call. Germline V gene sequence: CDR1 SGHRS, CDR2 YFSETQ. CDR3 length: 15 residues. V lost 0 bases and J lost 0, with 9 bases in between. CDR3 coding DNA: TGCGCCAGCAGCTTGGAACAGCTAATGAACACTGAAGCTTTCTTT. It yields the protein CASSLEQLMNTEAFF.

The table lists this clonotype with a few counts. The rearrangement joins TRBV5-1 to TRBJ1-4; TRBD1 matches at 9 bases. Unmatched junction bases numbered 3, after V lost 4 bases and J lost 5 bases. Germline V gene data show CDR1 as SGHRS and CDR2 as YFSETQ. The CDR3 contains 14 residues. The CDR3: CASSMTGGNEKLFF. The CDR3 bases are TGCGCCAGCAGCATGACAGGGGGGAATGAAAAACTGTTTTTT.

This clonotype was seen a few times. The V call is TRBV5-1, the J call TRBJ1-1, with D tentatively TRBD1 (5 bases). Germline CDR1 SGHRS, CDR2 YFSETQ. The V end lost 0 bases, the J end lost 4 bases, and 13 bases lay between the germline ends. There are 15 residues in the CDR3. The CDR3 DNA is TGCGCCAGCAGCTTGGACGGGGGGGGGTCCACTGAAGCTTTCTTT. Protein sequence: CASSLDGGGSTEAFF.

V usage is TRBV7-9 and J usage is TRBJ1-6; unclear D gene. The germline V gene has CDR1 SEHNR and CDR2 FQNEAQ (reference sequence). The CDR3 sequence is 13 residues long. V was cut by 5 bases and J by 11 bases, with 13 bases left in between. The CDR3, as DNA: TGTGCCAGCAGCCCTTTCTCCGAGACACCCCTCCACTTT. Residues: CASSPFSETPLHF.

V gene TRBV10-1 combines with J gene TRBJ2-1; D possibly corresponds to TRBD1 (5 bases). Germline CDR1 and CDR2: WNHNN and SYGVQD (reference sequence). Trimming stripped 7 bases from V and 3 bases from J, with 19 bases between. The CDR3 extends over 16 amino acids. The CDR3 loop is CASKGSQGSDYNEQFF. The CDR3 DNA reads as TGCGCCAGCAAGGGGTCCCAGGGAAGCGACTACAATGAGCAGTTCTTC.

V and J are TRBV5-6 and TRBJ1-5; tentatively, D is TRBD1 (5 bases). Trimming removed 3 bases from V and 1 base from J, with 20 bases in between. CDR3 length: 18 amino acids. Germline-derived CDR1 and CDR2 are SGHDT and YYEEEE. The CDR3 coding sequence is TGTGCCAGCAGCTCGGGACTAATGCGCGCAGGGAGCAATCAGCCCCAGCATTTT. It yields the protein CASSSGLMRAGSNQPQHF. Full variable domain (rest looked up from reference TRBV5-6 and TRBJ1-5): DAGVTQSPTHLIKTRGQQVTLRCSPKSGHDTVSWYQQALGQGPQFIFQYYEEEERQRGNFPDRFSGHQFPNYSSELNVNALLLGDSALYLCASSSGLMRAGSNQPQHFGDGTRLSIL.

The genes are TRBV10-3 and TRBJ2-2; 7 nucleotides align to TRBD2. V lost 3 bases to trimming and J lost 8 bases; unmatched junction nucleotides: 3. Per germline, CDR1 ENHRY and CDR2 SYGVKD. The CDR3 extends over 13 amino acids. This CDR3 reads CAISDGGRGELFF. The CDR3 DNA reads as TGTGCCATCAGTGACGGGGGGAGAGGGGAGCTGTTTTTT.

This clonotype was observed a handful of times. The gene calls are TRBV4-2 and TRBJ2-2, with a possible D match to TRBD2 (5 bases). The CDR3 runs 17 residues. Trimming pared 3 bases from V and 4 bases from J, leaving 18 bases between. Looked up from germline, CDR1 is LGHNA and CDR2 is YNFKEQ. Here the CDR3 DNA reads TGTGCCAGCAGCCAGACCATGAGAGGGTTTCGCACCGGGGAGCTGTTTTTT. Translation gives CASSQTMRGFRTGELFF.

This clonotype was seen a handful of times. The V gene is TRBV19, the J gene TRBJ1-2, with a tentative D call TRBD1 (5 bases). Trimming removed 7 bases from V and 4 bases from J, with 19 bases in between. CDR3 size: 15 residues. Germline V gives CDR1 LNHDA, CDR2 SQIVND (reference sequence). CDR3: CASTQKSRVTYGYTF. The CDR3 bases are TGTGCCAGTACCCAAAAATCCAGGGTAACCTATGGCTACACCTTC. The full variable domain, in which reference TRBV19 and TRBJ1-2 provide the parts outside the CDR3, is DGGITQSPKYLFRKEGQNVTLSCEQNLNHDAMYWYRQDPGQGLRLIYYSQIVNDFQKGDIAEGYSVSREKKESFPLTVTSAQKNPTAFYLCASTQKSRVTYGYTFGSGTRLTVV.

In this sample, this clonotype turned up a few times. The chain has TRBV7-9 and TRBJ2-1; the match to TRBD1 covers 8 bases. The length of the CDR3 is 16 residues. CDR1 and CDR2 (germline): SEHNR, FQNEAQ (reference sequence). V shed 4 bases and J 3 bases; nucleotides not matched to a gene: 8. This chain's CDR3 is CASSSPTTGDYNEQFF. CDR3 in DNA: TGTGCCAGCAGCTCCCCCACGACAGGGGACTACAATGAGCAGTTCTTC.

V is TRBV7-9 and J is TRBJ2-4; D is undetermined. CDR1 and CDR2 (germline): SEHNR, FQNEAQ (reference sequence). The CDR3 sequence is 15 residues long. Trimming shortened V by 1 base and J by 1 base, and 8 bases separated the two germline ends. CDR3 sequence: CASSLGDWAKNIQYF. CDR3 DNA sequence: TGTGCCAGCAGCTTAGGAGATTGGGCCAAAAACATTCAGTACTTC. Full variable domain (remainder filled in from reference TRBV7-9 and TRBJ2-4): DTGVSQNPRHKITKRGQNVTFRCDPISEHNRLYWYRQTLGQGPEFLTYFQNEAQLEKSRLLSDRFSAERPKGSFSTLEIQRTEQGDSAMYLCASSLGDWAKNIQYFGAGTRLSVL.

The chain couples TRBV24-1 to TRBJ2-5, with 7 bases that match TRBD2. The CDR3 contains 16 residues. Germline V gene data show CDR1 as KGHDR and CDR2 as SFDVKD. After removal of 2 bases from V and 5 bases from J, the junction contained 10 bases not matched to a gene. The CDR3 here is CATSDSYRMGGETQYF. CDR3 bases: TGTGCCACCAGTGATTCTTACAGGATGGGGGGGGAGACCCAGTACTTC.

CDR3 bases: TGCAGTGCTAGCAGAGGCAGCTCCTATAATTCACCCCTCCACTTT. This translates into CSASRGSSYNSPLHF. V and J are TRBV20-1 and TRBJ1-6; D remains unclear. Germline values: CDR1 DFQATT, CDR2 SNEGSKA (reference sequence). CDR3 length: 15 amino acids. With 3 bases removed from V and 0 bases from J, the gap between germline ends came to 9 bases.

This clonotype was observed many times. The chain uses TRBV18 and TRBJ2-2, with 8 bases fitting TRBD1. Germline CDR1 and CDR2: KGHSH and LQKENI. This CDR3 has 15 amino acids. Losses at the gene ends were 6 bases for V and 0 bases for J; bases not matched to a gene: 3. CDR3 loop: CASSRGQANTGELFF. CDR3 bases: TGTGCCAGCTCGCGGGGACAGGCGAACACCGGGGAGCTGTTTTTT.

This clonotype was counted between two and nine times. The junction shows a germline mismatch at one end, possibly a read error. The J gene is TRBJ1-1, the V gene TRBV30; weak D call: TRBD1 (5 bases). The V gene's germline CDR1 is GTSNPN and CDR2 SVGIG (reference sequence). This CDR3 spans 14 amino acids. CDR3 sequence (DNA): TGCGCCCCTACGGGAGGGGCCATGAACACTGAAGCTTTCTTT. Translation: CAPTGGAMNTEAFF.